The 29 T cell receptor beta chains presented below share a single source sample, sequenced in a study of blood T cell repertoires in COVID-19. Repertoires were generated with immunoSEQ multiplex PCR, while TCRdb's copy carries only in-frame clones and drops some. The sample includes under 140,000 clones, approximately 82% of them seen just once. The specimen sequenced was peripheral blood. All receptors derive from an elderly woman with acute or convalescent COVID-19.

CDR3 sequence reads: CASSPRGLAGVGADTQYF. Written as DNA, the CDR3 is TGTGCCAGCAGCCCTCGGGGGCTAGCGGGAGTCGGCGCAGATACGCAGTATTTT. The rearrangement joins TRBV9 to TRBJ2-3; 10 bases align to TRBD2. The V and J ends lost 4 bases and 4 bases, in that order; junction bases with no gene match: 15. Germline V lookup: CDR1 SGDLS, CDR2 YYNGEE. The CDR3 contains 18 residues. The full variable domain, in which reference TRBV9 and TRBJ2-3 provide the parts outside the CDR3, is DSGVTQTPKHLITATGQRVTLRCSPRSGDLSVYWYQQSLDQGLQFLIQYYNGEERAKGNILERFSAQQFPDLHSELNLSSLELGDSALYFCASSPRGLAGVGADTQYFGPGTRLTVL.

The chain recombines TRBV6-2 or TRBV6-3 with TRBJ1-1, with D perhaps matching TRBD1 (6 bases). This CDR3 contains 15 residues. Trimming pared 5 bases from V and 4 bases from J, leaving 17 bases between. Germline V gene sequence: CDR1 MNHEY, CDR2 SVGEGT. CDR3: CASSRYITGSTEAFF. The CDR3 DNA is TGTGCCAGCAGTCGGTATATAACAGGGAGCACTGAAGCTTTCTTT.

This clone was seen only once. The J gene is TRBJ2-3, the V gene TRBV19, with a tentative D call TRBD1 (6 bases). The V gene's germline CDR1 is LNHDA and CDR2 SQIVND (reference sequence). Trimming pared 2 bases from V and 5 bases from J, leaving 11 bases between. CDR3 length: 14 residues. Here the CDR3 DNA reads TGTGCCAGTAGTATATTACAGGGCGAAGATACGCAGTATTTT. Its protein is CASSILQGEDTQYF.

This clone has just a few counts. This chain uses TRBV14 with TRBJ1-3, with 7 bases aligning to TRBD1. The V gene's germline CDR1 is SGHDN and CDR2 FVKESK. The CDR3 length is 16 residues. With V trimmed by 2 bases and J by 1 base, 5 bases remained unmatched. The CDR3 DNA reads as TGTGCCAGCAGCCAATACCTGACAGGGTCTGGAAACACCATATATTTT. As protein: CASSQYLTGSGNTIYF.

The chain joins TRBV7-9 to TRBJ1-3; 7 bases fit TRBD1. With V trimmed by 5 bases and J by 0 bases, 7 bases remained unmatched. The CDR3 runs 16 residues. Germline V gene data show CDR1 as SEHNR and CDR2 as FQNEAQ (reference sequence). The CDR3 DNA reads as TGTGCCAGCAGCCCACAGGGGCCTGACTCTGGAAACACCATATATTTT. This translates into CASSPQGPDSGNTIYF.

The chain recombines TRBV6-5 with TRBJ1-4; D is undetermined. CDR3 length: 14 amino acids. With 6 bases removed from V and 5 bases from J, the gap between germline ends came to 13 bases. Germline loops: CDR1 MNHEY, CDR2 SVGAGI. Written as DNA, the CDR3 is TGTGCCAGCAGCTCGGGAGGCGGGAATGAAAAACTGTTTTTT. It yields the protein CASSSGGGNEKLFF.

The chain links TRBV5-1 to TRBJ1-1, with D possibly TRBD1 on 5 matching bases. This CDR3 spans 14 amino acids. V lost 3 bases and J lost 1, with 10 bases in between. Germline V lookup: CDR1 SGHRS, CDR2 YFSETQ. DNA for the CDR3: TGCGCCAGCAGCTCTCTGGACACGAACACTGAAGCTTTCTTT. Translation gives CASSSLDTNTEAFF.

In this sample, this clone turned up a few times. The rearrangement uses TRBV7-2 and TRBJ2-7; D is ambiguous. The CDR3 extends over 14 amino acids. CDR1 and CDR2 from the germline V gene are SGHTA and FQGNSA. Trimming removed 1 base from V and 3 bases from J, with 10 bases in between. The CDR3 DNA is TGTGCCAGCAGCTTAGTTGCTAGTGTCTACGAGCAGTACTTC. It specifies CASSLVASVYEQYF.

V usage is TRBV18 and J usage is TRBJ1-2; D is unresolved. This CDR3 is built from 13 residues. In germline, CDR1 is KGHSH, CDR2 LQKENI. Trimming pared 3 bases from V and 1 base from J, leaving 6 bases between. The CDR3 spells CASSPDNNYGYTF. The DNA for the CDR3 is TGTGCCAGCTCACCCGACAATAACTATGGCTACACCTTC. Complete variable domain (other parts from reference TRBV18 and TRBJ1-2): NAGVMQNPRHLVRRRGQEARLRCSPMKGHSHVYWYRQLPEEGLKFMVYLQKENIIDESGMPKERFSAEFPKEGPSILRIQQVVRGDSAAYFCASSPDNNYGYTFGSGTRLTVV.

The V and J genes are TRBV6-5 and TRBJ1-2; 12 bases fit TRBD1. This CDR3 has 14 amino acids. Germline CDR1 MNHEY, CDR2 SVGAGI. The trim removed 6 bases at V and 4 bases at J, leaving 3 bases unmatched. The CDR3 coding sequence is TGTGCCAGCAGAGGGACAGGGGGCTCCTATGGCTACACCTTC. Translation gives CASRGTGGSYGYTF.

The J gene is TRBJ2-5, the V gene TRBV28; 10 bases map to TRBD2. Germline values: CDR1 MDHEN, CDR2 SYDVKM. CDR3 length: 15 residues. Trimming took 4 bases from V and 4 from J; bases not matched to a gene: 6. CDR3 sequence: CASSSHLAGAETQYF. The CDR3 DNA reads TGTGCCAGCAGTTCGCACCTAGCGGGGGCAGAGACCCAGTACTTC.

The CDR3, as DNA: TGTGCCAGCAGCGAAAGTGGGAGTGGGGTGTTCTTC. This sequence encodes CASSESGSGVFF. The gene calls are TRBV9 and TRBJ2-1; D is perhaps TRBD2 (5 bases). V shed 3 bases and J shed 15 bases, with 16 bases lying between them. Per germline, CDR1 SGDLS and CDR2 YYNGEE. The CDR3 has 12 amino acids.

This chain connects TRBV30 to TRBJ2-3; D gene ambiguous. Trimming cost V 0 bases and J 6 bases, with 7 bases left between them. The CDR3 covers 12 residues. CDR1 is GTSNPN and CDR2 is SVGIG in the germline V gene (reference sequence). The chain's CDR3 is CAWSVRADTQYF. CDR3 in DNA: TGTGCCTGGAGTGTAAGAGCGGATACGCAGTATTTT.

The rearrangement joins TRBV5-1 to TRBJ1-1; 10 bases match TRBD1. The trim removed 2 bases at V and 4 bases at J, leaving 11 bases unmatched. CDR1 and CDR2 (germline): SGHRS, YFSETQ. CDR3 size: 17 residues. The CDR3 region is CASSFGPRTGGSTEAFF. Written as DNA, the CDR3 is TGCGCCAGCAGCTTTGGGCCTCGGACAGGGGGGTCCACTGAAGCTTTCTTT.

V usage is TRBV11-3 and J usage is TRBJ2-2; D gene unclear. Germline lookup yields CDR1 SGHNT and CDR2 YENEEA. This CDR3 has 13 amino acids. Trimming removed 1 base from V and 5 bases from J, with 5 bases in between. This CDR3 is CASSLGATGELFF. CDR3 DNA sequence: TGTGCCAGCAGCTTAGGGGCTACCGGGGAGCTGTTTTTT.

V and J are TRBV6-1 and TRBJ2-5, with D perhaps matching TRBD1 (6 bases). Between the trimmed V and J ends, which lost 2 bases and 2 bases, there was a span of 12 bases. This CDR3 region has 15 residues. Per germline, CDR1 MNHNS and CDR2 SASEGT. CDR3 sequence (DNA): TGTGCCAGCAGTGAAACCATCAGGGGTCAAGAGACCCAGTACTTC. Its protein is CASSETIRGQETQYF.

The chain is built from TRBV10-3 and TRBJ2-7, with 8 positions matching TRBD1. V gave up 10 bases and J gave up 3 bases; unmatched junction bases: 5. CDR3 length equals 12 residues. CDR1 and CDR2 (germline): ENHRY, SYGVKD. CDR3 amino acids: CATIGTGYEQYF. In DNA, the CDR3 is TGTGCCACCATCGGGACAGGCTACGAGCAGTACTTC.

The chain uses TRBV2 and TRBJ2-1; TRBD2 agrees at 13 bases. Looked up from germline, CDR1 is SNHLY and CDR2 is FYNNEI. The CDR3 covers 20 residues. J gave up 3 bases and V 5 bases, and 16 bases lay outside the gene matches. In DNA, the CDR3 is TGTGCCAGCAGTCCAATACTAGCGGGGGGGCAATTAATATTCTACAATGAGCAGTTCTTC. Protein: CASSPILAGGQLIFYNEQFF. Based on the CDR3 plus reference TRBV2 and TRBJ2-1, the full variable domain is EPEVTQTPSHQVTQMGQEVILRCVPISNHLYFYWYRQILGQKVEFLVSFYNNEISEKSEIFDDQFSVERPDGSNFTLKIRSTKLEDSAMYFCASSPILAGGQLIFYNEQFFGPGTRLTVL.

The chain joins TRBV6-5 to TRBJ2-7; 9 bases agree with TRBD1. Germline V gene lookup returns CDR1 MNHEY and CDR2 SVGAGI. The length of the CDR3 is 14 residues. After removal of 2 bases from V and 7 bases from J, the junction contained 6 bases not matched to a gene. The DNA for the CDR3 is TGTGCCAGCAGTTACGGGACAGGGCTTCGGGAGCAGTACTTC. Its translation is CASSYGTGLREQYF.

The chain links TRBV4-1 to TRBJ1-1; D is possibly TRBD1 (6 bases). V gave up 1 base and J gave up 0 bases, with 12 bases separating them. Per the germline V gene, CDR1 is MGHRA and CDR2 is YSYEKL. The CDR3 has 16 amino acids. CDR3 coding DNA: TGCGCCAGCAGCCAAGTATTCAGGACAGTGAACACTGAAGCTTTCTTT. Amino acid sequence: CASSQVFRTVNTEAFF.

This clone was counted only a few times. The chain combines TRBV5-8 with TRBJ2-5; TRBD1 might be the D (5 bases). Trimming shortened V by 2 bases and J by 5 bases, and 10 bases separated the two germline ends. CDR3 length: 13 amino acids. Germline loops: CDR1 SGHTS, CDR2 YDEGEE. DNA for the CDR3: TGTGCCAGCAGCTTCCTAGGGGTTGAGACCCAGTACTTC. Protein: CASSFLGVETQYF.

The V gene is TRBV5-4, the J gene TRBJ2-1; 10 bases fit TRBD2. The CDR3 has 16 amino acids. The V gene end was trimmed by 2 bases and the J gene end by 9 bases; junction bases not matched to a gene: 11. From germline, CDR1 is SGHNT and CDR2 YYREEE (reference sequence). Here the CDR3 reads CASSLEAGGPTGEQFF. In DNA, the CDR3 is TGTGCCAGCAGCTTAGAAGCGGGAGGGCCGACCGGTGAGCAGTTCTTC.

Here the CDR3 reads CAWRVTSGNRREQYF. The CDR3 bases are TGTGCCTGGAGAGTTACTAGCGGGAATCGACGCGAGCAGTACTTC. J is TRBJ2-7 and V is TRBV30, with 10 bases that match TRBD2. After removal of 3 bases from V and 6 bases from J, the junction contained 11 bases not matched to a gene. The CDR3 extends over 15 amino acids. CDR1 is GTSNPN, CDR2 SVGIG, per germline (reference sequence).

The chain recombines TRBV5-5 with TRBJ2-7; D is perhaps TRBD1 (5 bases). Trimming took 0 bases from V and 2 from J, leaving 12 bases between them. The CDR3 consists of 15 residues. Germline V lookup: CDR1 SGHKS, CDR2 YYEKEE (reference sequence). The CDR3 DNA reads TGTGCCAGCAGCTTGGGTAGACAGATCACCTACGAGCAGTACTTC. Translated, it gives CASSLGRQITYEQYF.

This chain connects TRBV25-1 to TRBJ2-1; 9 positions agree with TRBD2. The CDR3 is 16 residues long. Germline V gene lookup returns CDR1 MGHDK and CDR2 SYGVNS. After removal of 5 bases from V and 5 bases from J, the junction contained 10 bases not matched to a gene. The CDR3 DNA follows: TGTGCCAGCAGTAAACTGACTAGCGGATCCCACAATGAGCAGTTCTTC. Its protein is CASSKLTSGSHNEQFF.

The chain couples TRBV5-1 to TRBJ1-2; TRBD1 aligns across 7 bases. Germline V gene lookup returns CDR1 SGHRS and CDR2 YFSETQ. The CDR3 has 16 residues. V trimming: 0 bases; J trimming: 7 bases; junction bases outside the gene matches: 12. The DNA of the CDR3 is TGCGCCAGCAGCTTGGGGACAGGAAACGACTGGCGTGGCTACACCTTC. Translation: CASSLGTGNDWRGYTF.

The rearrangement uses TRBV2 and TRBJ1-4, with D possibly TRBD1 on 5 matching bases. V dropped 6 bases and J dropped 8 bases, with 16 bases sitting between them. Germline V gene lookup returns CDR1 SNHLY and CDR2 FYNNEI. This CDR3 comprises 14 residues. DNA of the CDR3: TGTGCCAGCAGCCCCGGGGGGTCTAGCGAAAAACTGTTTTTT. The encoded protein is CASSPGGSSEKLFF.

V usage is TRBV14 and J usage is TRBJ2-1; no definite D call. This CDR3 is 13 amino acids long. CDR1 and CDR2 (germline): SGHDN, FVKESK. Deletions cut 1 base from V and 3 bases from J, with 4 bases between. The CDR3 spells CASSQAFYNEQFF. In DNA form, the CDR3 reads TGTGCCAGCAGCCAAGCTTTCTACAATGAGCAGTTCTTC.

This clone was counted a few times. The chain carries TRBV5-4 and TRBJ1-5; D might be TRBD1 (6 bases). V shed 1 base and J shed 6 bases, with 11 bases lying between them. The CDR3 runs to 14 residues. Germline V CDR1 and CDR2: SGHNT, YYREEE (reference sequence). CDR3 coding DNA: TGTGCCAGCAGCTTGATGGGGGCGGGTCAGCCCCAGCATTTT. Translated, it gives CASSLMGAGQPQHF.